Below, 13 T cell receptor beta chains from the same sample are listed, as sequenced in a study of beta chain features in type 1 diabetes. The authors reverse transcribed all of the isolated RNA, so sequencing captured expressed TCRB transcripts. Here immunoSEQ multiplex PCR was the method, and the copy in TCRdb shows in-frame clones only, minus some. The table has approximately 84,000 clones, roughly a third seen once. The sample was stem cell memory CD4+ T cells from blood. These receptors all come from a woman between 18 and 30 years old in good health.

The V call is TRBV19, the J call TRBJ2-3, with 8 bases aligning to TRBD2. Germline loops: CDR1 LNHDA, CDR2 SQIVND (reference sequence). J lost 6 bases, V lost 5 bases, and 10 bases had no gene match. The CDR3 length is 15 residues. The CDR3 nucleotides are TGTGCCAGTAGTCCGGACGGGAGGGCCGAGGATACGCAGTATTTT. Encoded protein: CASSPDGRAEDTQYF.

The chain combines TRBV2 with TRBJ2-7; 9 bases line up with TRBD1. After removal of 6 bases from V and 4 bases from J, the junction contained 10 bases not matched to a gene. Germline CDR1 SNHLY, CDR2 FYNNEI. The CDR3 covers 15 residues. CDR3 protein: CASRPPGQGPYEQYF. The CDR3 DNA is TGTGCCAGCAGGCCTCCGGGACAGGGCCCTTACGAGCAGTACTTC.

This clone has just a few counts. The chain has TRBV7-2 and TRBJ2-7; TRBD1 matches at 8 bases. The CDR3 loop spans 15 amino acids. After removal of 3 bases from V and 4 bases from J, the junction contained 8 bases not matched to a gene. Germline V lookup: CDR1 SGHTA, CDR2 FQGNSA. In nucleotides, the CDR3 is TGTGCCAGCAGCTTCTCCTGGCAGGGGGCGTACGAGCAGTACTTC. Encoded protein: CASSFSWQGAYEQYF.

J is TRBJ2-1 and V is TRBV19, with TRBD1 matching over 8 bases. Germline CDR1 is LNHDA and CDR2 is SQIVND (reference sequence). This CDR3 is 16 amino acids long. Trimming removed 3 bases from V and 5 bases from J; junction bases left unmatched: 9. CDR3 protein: CASSILGQGRDNEQFF. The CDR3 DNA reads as TGTGCCAGTAGTATTCTCGGACAGGGAAGGGACAATGAGCAGTTCTTC.

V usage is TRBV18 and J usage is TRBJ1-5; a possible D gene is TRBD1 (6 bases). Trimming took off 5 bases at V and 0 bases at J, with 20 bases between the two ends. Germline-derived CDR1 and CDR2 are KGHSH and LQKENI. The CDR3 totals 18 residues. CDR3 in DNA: TGTGCCAGCTCAGCCTCCGCGACAGGTTGGTTTAGCAATCAGCCCCAGCATTTT. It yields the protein CASSASATGWFSNQPQHF.

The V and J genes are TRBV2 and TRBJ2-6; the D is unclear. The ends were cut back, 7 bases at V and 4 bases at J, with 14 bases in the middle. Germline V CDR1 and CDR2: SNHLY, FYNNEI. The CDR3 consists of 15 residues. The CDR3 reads CASKEAVRGANVLTF. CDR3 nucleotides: TGTGCCAGCAAAGAAGCTGTGAGGGGGGCCAACGTCCTGACTTTC.

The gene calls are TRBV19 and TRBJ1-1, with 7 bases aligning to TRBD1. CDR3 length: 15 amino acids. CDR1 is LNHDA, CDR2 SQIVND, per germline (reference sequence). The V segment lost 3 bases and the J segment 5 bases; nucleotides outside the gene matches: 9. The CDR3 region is CASSISGTVGTEAFF. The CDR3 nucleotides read TGTGCCAGTAGTATTAGTGGGACAGTGGGTACTGAAGCTTTCTTT.

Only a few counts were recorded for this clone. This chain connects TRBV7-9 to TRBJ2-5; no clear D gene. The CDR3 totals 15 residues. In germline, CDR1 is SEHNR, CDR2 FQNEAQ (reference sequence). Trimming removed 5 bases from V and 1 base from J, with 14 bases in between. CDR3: CASSQGTGGQETQYF. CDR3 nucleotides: TGTGCCAGCAGCCAAGGTACCGGCGGCCAAGAGACCCAGTACTTC.

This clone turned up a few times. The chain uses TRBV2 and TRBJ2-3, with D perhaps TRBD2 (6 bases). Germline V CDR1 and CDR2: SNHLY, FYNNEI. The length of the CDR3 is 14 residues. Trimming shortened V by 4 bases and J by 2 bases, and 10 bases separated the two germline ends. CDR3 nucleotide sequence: TGTGCCAGCAGTGTGGCGGGGACCACAGATACGCAGTATTTT. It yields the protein CASSVAGTTDTQYF.

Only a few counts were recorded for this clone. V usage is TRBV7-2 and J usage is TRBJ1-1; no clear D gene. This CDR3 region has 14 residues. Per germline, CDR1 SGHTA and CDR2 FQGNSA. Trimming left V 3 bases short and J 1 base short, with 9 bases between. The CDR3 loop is CASSFNRQNTEAFF. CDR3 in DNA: TGTGCCAGCAGCTTTAACAGACAGAACACTGAAGCTTTCTTT.

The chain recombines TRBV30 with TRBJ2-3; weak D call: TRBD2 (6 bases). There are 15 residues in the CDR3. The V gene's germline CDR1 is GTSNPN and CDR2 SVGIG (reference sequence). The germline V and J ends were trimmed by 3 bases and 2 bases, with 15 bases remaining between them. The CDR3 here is CAWRSGGATTDTQYF. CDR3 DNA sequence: TGTGCCTGGAGGTCAGGCGGGGCCACCACAGATACGCAGTATTTT.

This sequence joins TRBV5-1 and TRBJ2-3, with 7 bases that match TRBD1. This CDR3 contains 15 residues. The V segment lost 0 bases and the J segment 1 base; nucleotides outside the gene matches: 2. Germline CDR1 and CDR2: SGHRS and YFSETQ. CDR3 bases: TGCGCCAGCAGCTTGGGGGACAGCGGCACAGATACGCAGTATTTT. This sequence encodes CASSLGDSGTDTQYF. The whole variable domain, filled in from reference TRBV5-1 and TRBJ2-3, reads KAGVTQTPRYLIKTRGQQVTLSCSPISGHRSVSWYQQTPGQGLQFLFEYFSETQRNKGNFPGRFSGRQFSNSRSEMNVSTLELGDSALYLCASSLGDSGTDTQYFGPGTRLTVL.

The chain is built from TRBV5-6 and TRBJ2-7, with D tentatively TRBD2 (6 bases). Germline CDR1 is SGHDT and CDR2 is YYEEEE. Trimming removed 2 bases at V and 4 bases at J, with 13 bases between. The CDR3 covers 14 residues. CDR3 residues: CASSLGGATYEQYF. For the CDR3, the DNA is TGTGCCAGCAGCTTAGGAGGGGCAACTTACGAGCAGTACTTC.